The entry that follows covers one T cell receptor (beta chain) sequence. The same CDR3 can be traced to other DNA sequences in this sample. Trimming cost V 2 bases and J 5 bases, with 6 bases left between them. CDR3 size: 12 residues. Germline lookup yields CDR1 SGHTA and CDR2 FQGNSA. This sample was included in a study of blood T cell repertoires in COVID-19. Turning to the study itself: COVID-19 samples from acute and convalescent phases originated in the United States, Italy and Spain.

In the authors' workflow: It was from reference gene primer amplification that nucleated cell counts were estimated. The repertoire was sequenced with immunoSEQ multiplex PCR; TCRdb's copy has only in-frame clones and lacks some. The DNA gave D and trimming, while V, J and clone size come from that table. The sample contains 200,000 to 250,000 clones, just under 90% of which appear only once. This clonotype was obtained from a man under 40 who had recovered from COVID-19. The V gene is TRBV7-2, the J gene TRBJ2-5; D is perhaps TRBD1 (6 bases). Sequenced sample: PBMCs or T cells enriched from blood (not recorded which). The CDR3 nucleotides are TGTGCCAGCAGCTTAAGGGGGGAGACCCAGTACTTC. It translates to CASSLRGETQYF.